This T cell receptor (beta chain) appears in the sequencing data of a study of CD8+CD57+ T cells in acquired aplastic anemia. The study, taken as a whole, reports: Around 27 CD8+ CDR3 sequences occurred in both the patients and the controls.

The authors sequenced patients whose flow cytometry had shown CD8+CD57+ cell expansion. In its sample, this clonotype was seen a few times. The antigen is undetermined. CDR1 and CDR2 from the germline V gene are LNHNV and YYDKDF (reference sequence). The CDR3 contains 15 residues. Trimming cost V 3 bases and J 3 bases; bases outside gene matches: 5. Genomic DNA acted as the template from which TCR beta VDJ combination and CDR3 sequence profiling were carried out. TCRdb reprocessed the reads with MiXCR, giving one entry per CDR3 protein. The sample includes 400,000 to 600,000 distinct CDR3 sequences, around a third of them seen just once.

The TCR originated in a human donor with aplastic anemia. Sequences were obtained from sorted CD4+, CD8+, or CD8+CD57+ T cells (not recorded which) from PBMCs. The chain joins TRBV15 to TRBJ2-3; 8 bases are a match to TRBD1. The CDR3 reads CATSSLTGVTDTQYF. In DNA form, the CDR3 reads TGTGCCACCAGCAGCTTGACAGGGGTGACAGATACGCAGTATTTT.